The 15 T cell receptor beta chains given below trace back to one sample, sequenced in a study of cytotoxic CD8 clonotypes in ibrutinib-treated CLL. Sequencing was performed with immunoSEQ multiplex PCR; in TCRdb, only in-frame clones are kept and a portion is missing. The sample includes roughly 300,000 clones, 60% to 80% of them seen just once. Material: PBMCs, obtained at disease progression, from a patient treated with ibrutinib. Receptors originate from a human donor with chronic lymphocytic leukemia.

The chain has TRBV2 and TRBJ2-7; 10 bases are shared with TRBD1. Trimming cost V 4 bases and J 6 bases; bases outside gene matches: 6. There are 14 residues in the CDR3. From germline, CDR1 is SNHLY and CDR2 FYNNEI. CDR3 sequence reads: CASSAGTGVREQYF. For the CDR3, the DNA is TGTGCCAGCAGTGCGGGGACAGGGGTTCGCGAGCAGTACTTC. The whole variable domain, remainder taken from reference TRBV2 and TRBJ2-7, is EPEVTQTPSHQVTQMGQEVILRCVPISNHLYFYWYRQILGQKVEFLVSFYNNEISEKSEIFDDQFSVERPDGSNFTLKIRSTKLEDSAMYFCASSAGTGVREQYFGPGTRLTVT.

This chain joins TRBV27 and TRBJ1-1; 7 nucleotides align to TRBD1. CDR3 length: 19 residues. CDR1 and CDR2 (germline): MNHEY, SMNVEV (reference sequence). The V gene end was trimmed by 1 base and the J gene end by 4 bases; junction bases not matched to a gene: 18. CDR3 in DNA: TGTGCCAGCAGTTTATTCGGAGGGGACAGCCGAATTACGAGCACTGAAGCTTTCTTT. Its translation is CASSLFGGDSRITSTEAFF.

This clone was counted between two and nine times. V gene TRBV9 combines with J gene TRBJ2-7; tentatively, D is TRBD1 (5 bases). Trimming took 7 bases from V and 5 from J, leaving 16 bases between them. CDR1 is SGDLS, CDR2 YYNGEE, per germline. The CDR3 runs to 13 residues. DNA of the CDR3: TGTGCCAGCCAAGCCCTGGACACGGACGAGCAGTACTTC. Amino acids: CASQALDTDEQYF. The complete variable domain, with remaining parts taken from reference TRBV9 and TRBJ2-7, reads DSGVTQTPKHLITATGQRVTLRCSPRSGDLSVYWYQQSLDQGLQFLIQYYNGEERAKGNILERFSAQQFPDLHSELNLSSLELGDSALYFCASQALDTDEQYFGPGTRLTVT.

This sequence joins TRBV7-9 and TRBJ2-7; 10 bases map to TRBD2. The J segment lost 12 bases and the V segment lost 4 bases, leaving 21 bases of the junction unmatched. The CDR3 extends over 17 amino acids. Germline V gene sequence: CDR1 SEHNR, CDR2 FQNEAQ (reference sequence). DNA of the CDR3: TGTGCCAGCAGCTCCCTAGAGCTAGCGGGAGAGCACCACGGAAGGTACTTC. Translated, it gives CASSSLELAGEHHGRYF.

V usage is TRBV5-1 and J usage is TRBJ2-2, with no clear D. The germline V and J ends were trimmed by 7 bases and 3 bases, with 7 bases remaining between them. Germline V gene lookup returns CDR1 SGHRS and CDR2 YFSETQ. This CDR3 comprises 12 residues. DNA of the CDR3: TGCGCCAGCGCCCCTCACACCGGGGAGCTGTTTTTT. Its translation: CASAPHTGELFF.

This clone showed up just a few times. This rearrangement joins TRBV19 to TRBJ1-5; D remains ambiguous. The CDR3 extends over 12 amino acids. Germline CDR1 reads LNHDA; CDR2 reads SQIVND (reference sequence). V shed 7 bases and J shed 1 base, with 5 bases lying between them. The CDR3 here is CASNGSNQPQHF. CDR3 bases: TGTGCCAGTAACGGGAGCAATCAGCCCCAGCATTTT.

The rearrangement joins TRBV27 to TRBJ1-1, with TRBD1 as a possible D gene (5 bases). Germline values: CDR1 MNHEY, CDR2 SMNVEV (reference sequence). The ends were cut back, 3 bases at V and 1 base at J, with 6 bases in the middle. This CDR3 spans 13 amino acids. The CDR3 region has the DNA TGTGCCAGCAGTTTTGGACAGAACACTGAAGCTTTCTTT. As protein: CASSFGQNTEAFF.

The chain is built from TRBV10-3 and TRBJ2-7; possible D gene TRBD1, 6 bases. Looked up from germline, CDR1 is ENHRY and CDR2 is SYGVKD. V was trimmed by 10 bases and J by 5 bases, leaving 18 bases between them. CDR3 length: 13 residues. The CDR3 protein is CATTGTPVHEQYF. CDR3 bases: TGTGCCACAACCGGGACACCAGTCCACGAGCAGTACTTC.

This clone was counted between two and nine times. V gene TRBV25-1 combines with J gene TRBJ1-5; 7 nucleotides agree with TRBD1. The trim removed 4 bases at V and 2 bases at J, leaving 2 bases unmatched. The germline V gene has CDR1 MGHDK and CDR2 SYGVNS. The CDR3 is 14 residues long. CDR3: CASSVGQGNQPQHF. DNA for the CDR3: TGTGCCAGCAGTGTCGGACAGGGCAATCAGCCCCAGCATTTT.

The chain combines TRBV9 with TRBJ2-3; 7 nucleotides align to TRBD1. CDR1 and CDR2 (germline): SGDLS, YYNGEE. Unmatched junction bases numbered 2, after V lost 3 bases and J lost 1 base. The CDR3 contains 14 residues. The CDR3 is CASSEDRRTDTQYF. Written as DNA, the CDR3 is TGTGCCAGCAGCGAGGACAGGCGCACAGATACGCAGTATTTT.

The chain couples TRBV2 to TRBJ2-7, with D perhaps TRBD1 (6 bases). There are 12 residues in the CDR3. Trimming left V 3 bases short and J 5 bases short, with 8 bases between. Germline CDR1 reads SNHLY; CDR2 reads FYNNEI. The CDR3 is CASSERGNEQYF. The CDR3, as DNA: TGTGCCAGCAGTGAGAGGGGGAACGAGCAGTACTTC.

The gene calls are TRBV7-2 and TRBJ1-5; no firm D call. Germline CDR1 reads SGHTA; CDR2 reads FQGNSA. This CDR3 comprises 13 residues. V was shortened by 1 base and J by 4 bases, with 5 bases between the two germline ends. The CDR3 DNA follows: TGTGCCAGCAGCTTAGTACAGAATCAGCCCCAGCATTTT. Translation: CASSLVQNQPQHF.

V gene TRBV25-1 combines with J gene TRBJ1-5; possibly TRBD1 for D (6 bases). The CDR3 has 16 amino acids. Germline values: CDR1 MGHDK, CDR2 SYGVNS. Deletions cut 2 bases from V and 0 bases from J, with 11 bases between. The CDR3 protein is CASSEPGASSNQPQHF. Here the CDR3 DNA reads TGTGCCAGCAGTGAACCAGGGGCGTCTAGCAATCAGCCCCAGCATTTT.

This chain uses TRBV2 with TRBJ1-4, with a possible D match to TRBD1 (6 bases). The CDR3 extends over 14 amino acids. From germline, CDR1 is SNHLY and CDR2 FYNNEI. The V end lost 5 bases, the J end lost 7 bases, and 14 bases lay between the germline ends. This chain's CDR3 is CASSKTGMAEKLFF. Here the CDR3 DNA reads TGTGCCAGCAGTAAAACAGGGATGGCTGAAAAACTGTTTTTT.

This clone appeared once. CDR3 nucleotide sequence: TGTGCCAGCAGCGTCGGCCTATCGGCCTACAATGAGCAGTTCTTC. Residues: CASSVGLSAYNEQFF. The chain uses TRBV9 and TRBJ2-1; D ambiguous. The germline V and J ends were trimmed by 2 bases and 2 bases, with 11 bases remaining between them. Germline-derived CDR1 and CDR2 are SGDLS and YYNGEE. The CDR3 extends over 15 amino acids.